A selection of T cell receptor beta chains follows, all from one sample in a study of STAT5B mutations in CD4+ large granular lymphocyte leukemia. Data came from immunoSEQ multiplex PCR; TCRdb stores just in-frame clones and leaves some out. The repertoire includes 23,000 or so clones, about 70% of them detected once, and over 9% sits in the top ten. The specimen was CD4+ T cells from blood buffy coats. These receptors all come from a human donor in good health. The CDR3 runs from the conserved cysteine through the conserved F or W. The D gene is left open where the match is weak. Clone size is shown for a subset of rows, as once, few, many or a class of expanded clone.

V	J	size	D	DNA	CDR3
TRBV2	TRBJ2-7	-	TRBD1	TGTGCCAGCAGCCGGGACAGGGGGCGCGCCTACGAGCAGTACTTC	CASSRDRGRAYEQYF
TRBV30	TRBJ2-7	once	-	TGTGCCTGGAAGTGGGAGCTCGAGCAGTACTTC	CAWKWELEQYF
TRBV28	TRBJ2-7	-	-	TGTGCCAGCACCCCCGGGTACACCTCGCAGTACTTC	CASTPGYTSQYF
TRBV2	TRBJ1-6	-	-	TGTGCCAGCAGTGATTGGCGGGGAGGGTCGGGGTCACCCCTCCACTTT	CASSDWRGGSGSPLHF
TRBV11-2	TRBJ1-2	-	TRBD1	TGTGCCAGCAGCCCCACAGGGGGGTGGGGCTACACCTTC	CASSPTGGWGYTF
TRBV4-1	TRBJ1-6	-	TRBD1	TGCGCCAGCAGCCAACCTTTGACAGGGCAGATCAGTTCACCCCTCCACTTT	CASSQPLTGQISSPLHF
TRBV11-2	TRBJ1-2	-	-	TGTGCCAGCAGCTTACGGGTTCACCCCCGCGGCTACACCTTC	CASSLRVHPRGYTF
TRBV6-1	TRBJ2-3	-	-	TGTGCCAGCAATTACGGGGAGAGCACAGATACGCAGTATTTT	CASNYGESTDTQYF
TRBV4-1	TRBJ2-3	-	-	TGCGCCAGCAGCCGGGTATCAGGGTTTGACCGCACAGATACGCAGTATTTT	CASSRVSGFDRTDTQYF
TRBV5-4	TRBJ2-7	-	TRBD1	TGTGCCAGCAGCTTTATGGGACAGGGGACGTGGTCCTTC	CASSFMGQGTWSF
TRBV5-1	TRBJ1-1	-	-	TGCGCCAGCGCGCTAAGAAACACTGAAGCTTTCTTT	CASALRNTEAFF
TRBV7-8	TRBJ1-1	-	-	TGTGCCAGCAGCCCCCCCCGGGGGTGGGGAACTGAAGCTTTCTTT	CASSPPRGWGTEAFF
TRBV7-8	TRBJ2-3	-	TRBD2	TGTGCCAGCAGCTCAGTAAGGCGGGGGGTCTCGGATACGCAGTATTTT	CASSSVRRGVSDTQYF
TRBV27	TRBJ1-5	-	-	TGTGCCAGCAGTTTAAGGGGCGGAGCCCAGCATTTT	CASSLRGGAQHF
TRBV5-4	TRBJ2-3	-	TRBD1	TGTGCCAGCAGCGCGGGACAGGGGGCTGCAGATACGCAGTATTTT	CASSAGQGAADTQYF
TRBV18	TRBJ2-3	-	TRBD2	TGTGCCAGCTCAACTACTCAAGCGGGGGGTTCAGATACGCAGTATTTT	CASSTTQAGGSDTQYF
TRBV10-2	TRBJ2-6	-	-	TGCGCCAGCAGGGAAGCCTCTGGGGCCAACGTCCTGACTTTC	CASREASGANVLTF
TRBV2	TRBJ1-2	-	-	TGTGCCAGCAGCCAGGGGAAAGATGGCTACACCTTC	CASSQGKDGYTF
TRBV5-1	TRBJ2-7	-	TRBD2	TGCGCCAGCAGCCCAGATCCGGGACTAGCGGGTGAGCAGTACTTC	CASSPDPGLAGEQYF
TRBV30	TRBJ1-3	-	TRBD1	TGTGCCTGGAGGTTACAGGGGTTTGGAAACACCATATATTTT	CAWRLQGFGNTIYF
TRBV30	TRBJ2-4	-	TRBD1	TGTGCCTGGGGGGGGGACAGGGCTACGCTACGACCCAAAAACATTCAGTACTTC	CAWGGDRATLRPKNIQYF
TRBV5-8	TRBJ2-5	-	-	TGTGCCAGCAGCACCCCAGCGGCCCTACAAGAGACCCAGTACTTC	CASSTPAALQETQYF
TRBV2	TRBJ2-2	-	-	TGTGCCAGCAGTGAAATGGGGGGCACCGGGGAGCTGTTTTTT	CASSEMGGTGELFF
TRBV7-6	TRBJ2-1	-	-	TGTGCCAGCAGCTTAGGAGAGGCGGAGCAGTTCTTC	CASSLGEAEQFF
TRBV5-4	TRBJ1-1	-	-	TGTGCCAGCAGCTTACCGATTACGGACCGTCTGGACACTGAAGCTTTCTTT	CASSLPITDRLDTEAFF
TRBV27	TRBJ2-7	-	TRBD2	TGTGCCAGCAGTTTATCGTTTAGCGGGAACGCCTACGAGCAGTACTTC	CASSLSFSGNAYEQYF
TRBV6-1	TRBJ1-3	-	TRBD1	TGTGCCACCATGGGACAGCTGGGAAACACCATATATTTT	CATMGQLGNTIYF
TRBV2	TRBJ2-3	few	-	TGTGCCAGCAGTGAAATTGGCACAGATACGCAGTATTTT	CASSEIGTDTQYF
TRBV5-4	TRBJ2-3	-	-	TGTGCCAGCAGCTTGGACGGCCGCCCTGTGACAGATACGCAGTATTTT	CASSLDGRPVTDTQYF
TRBV27	TRBJ1-2	-	-	TGTGCCAGCAGTTTCCATGGGACGGGCTATGGCTACACCTTC	CASSFHGTGYGYTF
TRBV18	TRBJ2-3	once	TRBD1	TGTGCCAGCTCACGGGGACAGGGGAACACAGATACGCAGTATTTT	CASSRGQGNTDTQYF
TRBV7-3	TRBJ2-1	-	TRBD2	TGTGCCAGCAGCTTAGGAACGGGACTAGCGGGACTCGCTTCCTACAATGAGCAGTTCTTC	CASSLGTGLAGLASYNEQFF
TRBV7-3	TRBJ1-6	-	-	TGTGCCAGCAGCTTAATTTCCAATTCACCCCTCCACTTT	CASSLISNSPLHF
TRBV27	TRBJ2-3	-	TRBD2	TGTGCCAGCAATCCTGTCGGCACGGGAGGGACAGATACGCAGTATTTT	CASNPVGTGGTDTQYF
TRBV30	TRBJ2-5	-	TRBD1	TGTGCCTGGCATACAGGGGGCGCGGAGACCCAGTACTTC	CAWHTGGAETQYF
TRBV4-2	TRBJ2-3	-	-	TGTGCCAGCAGCCTCTTAGGGACAGATACGCAGTATTTT	CASSLLGTDTQYF
TRBV12-2	TRBJ1-4	-	-	TGTGCAAGTCGCCGAGGGACCTTCCATCCCCATAATGAAAAACTGTTTTTT	CASRRGTFHPHNEKLFF
TRBV7-6	TRBJ2-7	-	TRBD1	TGTGCCAGCAGCACCCGACAGGGAAGGTACGAGCAGTACTTC	CASSTRQGRYEQYF
TRBV6-1	TRBJ2-7	-	TRBD1	TGTGCCAGCAGTTCCGGGACAGGGGGCTACTACGAGCAGTACTTC	CASSSGTGGYYEQYF
TRBV6-1	TRBJ2-2	-	-	TGTGCCAGCAGTGTTTGGAACACCGGGGAGCTGTTTTTT	CASSVWNTGELFF
TRBV6-1	TRBJ2-2	-	-	TGTGCCAGCAGTTTTCAGAGCGTAACCGGGGAGCTGTTTTTT	CASSFQSVTGELFF
TRBV5-1	TRBJ2-7	once	-	TGCGCCAGCAGCCCACAGGTCTTGAGCTCCTACGAGCAGTACTTC	CASSPQVLSSYEQYF
TRBV5-1	TRBJ1-4	few	-	TGCGCCAGCGGCGTTGGGGGGGTTCTCGAAAAACTGTTTTTT	CASGVGGVLEKLFF
TRBV7-2	TRBJ1-5	-	TRBD1	TGTGCCAGCAGCGGGGACAGGGCGAGCAATCAGCCCCAGCATTTT	CASSGDRASNQPQHF
TRBV4-3	TRBJ2-3	-	-	TGCGCCAGTTCGTTTGGTTTAGGCACAGATACGCAGTATTTT	CASSFGLGTDTQYF